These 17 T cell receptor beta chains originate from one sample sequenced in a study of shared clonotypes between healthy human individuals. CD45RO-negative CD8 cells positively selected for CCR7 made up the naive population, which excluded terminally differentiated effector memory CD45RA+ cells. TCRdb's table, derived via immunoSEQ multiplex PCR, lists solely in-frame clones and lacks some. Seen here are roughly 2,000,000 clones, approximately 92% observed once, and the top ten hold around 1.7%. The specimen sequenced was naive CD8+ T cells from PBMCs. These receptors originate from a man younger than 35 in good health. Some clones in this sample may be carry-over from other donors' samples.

Written as DNA, the CDR3 is TGTGCCAGCAGCGTAGGGTTCAGGGCCACAGATACGCAGTATTTT. Amino acid sequence: CASSVGFRATDTQYF. The V gene is TRBV9, the J gene TRBJ2-3, with a tentative D call TRBD1 (5 bases). Germline CDR1 SGDLS, CDR2 YYNGEE. The CDR3 loop spans 15 amino acids. With 0 bases removed from V and 2 bases from J, the gap between germline ends came to 10 bases. The variable domain in full, with the rest retrieved from reference TRBV9 and TRBJ2-3, is DSGVTQTPKHLITATGQRVTLRCSPRSGDLSVYWYQQSLDQGLQFLIQYYNGEERAKGNILERFSAQQFPDLHSELNLSSLELGDSALYFCASSVGFRATDTQYFGPGTRLTVL.

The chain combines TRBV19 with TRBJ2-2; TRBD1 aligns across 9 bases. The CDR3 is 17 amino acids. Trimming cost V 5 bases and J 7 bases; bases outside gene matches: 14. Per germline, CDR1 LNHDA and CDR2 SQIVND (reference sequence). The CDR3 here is CASSARNPGQGYGELFF. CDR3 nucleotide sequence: TGTGCCAGTAGTGCCCGCAACCCGGGACAGGGATACGGGGAGCTGTTTTTT.

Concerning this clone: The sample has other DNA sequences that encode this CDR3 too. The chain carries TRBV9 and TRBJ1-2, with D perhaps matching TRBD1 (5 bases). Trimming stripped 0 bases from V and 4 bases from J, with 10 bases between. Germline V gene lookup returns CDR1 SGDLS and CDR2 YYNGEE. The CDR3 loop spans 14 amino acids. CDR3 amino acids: CASSVGGGSYGYTF. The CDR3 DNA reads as TGTGCCAGCAGCGTAGGGGGCGGAAGCTATGGCTACACCTTC.

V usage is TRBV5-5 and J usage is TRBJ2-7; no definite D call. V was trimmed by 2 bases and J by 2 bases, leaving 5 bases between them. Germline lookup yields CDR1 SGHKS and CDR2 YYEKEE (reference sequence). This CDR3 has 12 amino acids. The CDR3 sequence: CASSFDPYEQYF. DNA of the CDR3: TGTGCCAGCAGCTTTGATCCCTACGAGCAGTACTTC. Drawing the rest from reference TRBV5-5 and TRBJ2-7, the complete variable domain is DAGVTQSPTHLIKTRGQQVTLRCSPISGHKSVSWYQQVLGQGPQFIFQYYEKEERGRGNFPDRFSARQFPNYSSELNVNALLLGDSALYLCASSFDPYEQYFGPGTRLTVT.

The DNA for the CDR3 is TGTGCCAGCAGCGCACGACTACCATTAACAGGGATCACAGATACGCAGTATTTT. Protein: CASSARLPLTGITDTQYF. The rearrangement links TRBV11-2 to TRBJ2-3; a possible D gene is TRBD1 (6 bases). This CDR3 contains 18 residues. CDR1 SGHAT and CDR2 FQNNGV come from the germline V gene. V shed 5 bases and J shed 2 bases, with 23 bases lying between them.

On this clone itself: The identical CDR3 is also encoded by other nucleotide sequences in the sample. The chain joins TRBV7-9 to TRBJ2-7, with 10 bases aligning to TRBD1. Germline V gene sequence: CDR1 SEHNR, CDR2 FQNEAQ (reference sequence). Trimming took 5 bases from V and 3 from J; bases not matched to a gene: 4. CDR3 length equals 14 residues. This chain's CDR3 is CASSGRTGGYEQYF. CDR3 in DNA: TGTGCCAGCAGCGGACGGACAGGGGGCTACGAGCAGTACTTC.

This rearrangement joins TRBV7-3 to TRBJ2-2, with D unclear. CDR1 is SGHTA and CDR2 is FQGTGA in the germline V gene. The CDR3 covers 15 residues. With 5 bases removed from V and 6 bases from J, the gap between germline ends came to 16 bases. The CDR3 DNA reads TGTGCCAGCAGCCCCGACTCTCGATGGGCCGGGGAGCTGTTTTTT. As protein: CASSPDSRWAGELFF.

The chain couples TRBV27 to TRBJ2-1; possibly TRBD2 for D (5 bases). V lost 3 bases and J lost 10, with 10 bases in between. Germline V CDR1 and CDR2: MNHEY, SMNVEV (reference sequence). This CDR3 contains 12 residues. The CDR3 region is CASSFSGREQFF. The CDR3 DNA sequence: TGTGCCAGCAGTTTCTCGGGAAGAGAGCAGTTCTTC.

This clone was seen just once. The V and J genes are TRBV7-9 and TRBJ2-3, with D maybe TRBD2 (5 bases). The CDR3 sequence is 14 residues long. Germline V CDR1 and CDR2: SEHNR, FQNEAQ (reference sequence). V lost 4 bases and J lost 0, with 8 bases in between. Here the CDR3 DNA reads TGTGCCAGCAGCTCTAGCATTAGCACAGATACGCAGTATTTT. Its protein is CASSSSISTDTQYF.

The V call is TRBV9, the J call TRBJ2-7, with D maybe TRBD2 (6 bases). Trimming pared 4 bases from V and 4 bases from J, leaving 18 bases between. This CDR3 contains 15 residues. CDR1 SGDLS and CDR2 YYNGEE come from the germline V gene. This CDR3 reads CASSKAGTFSYEQYF. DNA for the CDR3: TGTGCCAGCAGCAAAGCCGGGACTTTTAGTTACGAGCAGTACTTC.

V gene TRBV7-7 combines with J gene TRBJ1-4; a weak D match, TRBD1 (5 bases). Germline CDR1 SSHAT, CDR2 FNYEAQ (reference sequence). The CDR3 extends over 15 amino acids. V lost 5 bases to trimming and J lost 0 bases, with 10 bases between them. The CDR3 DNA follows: TGTGCCAGCAGCCTGGGACCCGCAACTAATGAAAAACTGTTTTTT. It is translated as CASSLGPATNEKLFF.

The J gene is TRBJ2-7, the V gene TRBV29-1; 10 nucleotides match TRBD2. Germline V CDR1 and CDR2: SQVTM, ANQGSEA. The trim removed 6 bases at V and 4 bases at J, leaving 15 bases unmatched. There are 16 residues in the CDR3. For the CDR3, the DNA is TGCAGCGTCATTATGGGGACTACTAGCGGGGCATACGAGCAGTACTTC. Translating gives CSVIMGTTSGAYEQYF.

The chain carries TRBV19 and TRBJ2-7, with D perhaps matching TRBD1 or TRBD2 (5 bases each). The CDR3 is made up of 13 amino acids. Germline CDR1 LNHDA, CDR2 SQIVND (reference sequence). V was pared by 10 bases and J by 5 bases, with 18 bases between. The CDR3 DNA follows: TGTGCCACGGCCGGGACCGCGGCGGACGAGCAGTACTTC. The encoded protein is CATAGTAADEQYF.

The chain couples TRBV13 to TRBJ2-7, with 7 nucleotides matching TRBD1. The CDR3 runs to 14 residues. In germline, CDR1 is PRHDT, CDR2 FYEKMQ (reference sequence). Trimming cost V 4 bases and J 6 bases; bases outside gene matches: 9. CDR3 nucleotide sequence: TGTGCCAGCAGCTATACAGGGGTGTCGGCCGAGCAGTACTTC. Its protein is CASSYTGVSAEQYF.

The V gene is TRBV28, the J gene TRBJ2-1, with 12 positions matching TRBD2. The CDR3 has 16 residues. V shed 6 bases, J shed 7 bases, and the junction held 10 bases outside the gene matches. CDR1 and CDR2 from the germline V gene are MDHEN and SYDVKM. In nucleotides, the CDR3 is TGTGCCAGCAGACTTACAGCTAGCGGGAGGGGGAATGAGCAGTTCTTC. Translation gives CASRLTASGRGNEQFF.

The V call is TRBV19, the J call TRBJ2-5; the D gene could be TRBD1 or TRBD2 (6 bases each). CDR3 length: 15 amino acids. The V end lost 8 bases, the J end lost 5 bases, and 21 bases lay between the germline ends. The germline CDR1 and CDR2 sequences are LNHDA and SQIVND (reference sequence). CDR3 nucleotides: TGTGCCAGTGGGGGGCCAGCGGAGGCGTGGGAGACCCAGTACTTC. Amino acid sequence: CASGGPAEAWETQYF.

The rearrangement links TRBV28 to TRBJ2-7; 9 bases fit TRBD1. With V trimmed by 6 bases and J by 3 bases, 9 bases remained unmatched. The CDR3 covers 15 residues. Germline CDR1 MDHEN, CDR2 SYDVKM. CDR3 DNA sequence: TGTGCCAGCAGCCAACGGACAGGGGTCGACTACGAGCAGTACTTC. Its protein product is CASSQRTGVDYEQYF.